One sample yielded the 6 T cell receptor beta chains listed below, sequenced in a study of T cells in Graves' hyperthyroidism and ophthalmopathy. Amplified TCR beta CDR3 regions came from RNA transcripts. The HTBI primer set drove a first-round RT-PCR of the TCR CDR3. TCRdb reanalysed the multiplex PCR reads using MiXCR and keeps one entry per CDR3 protein. The profile shows 410,000 or so distinct CDR3 sequences, 14% to 15% of them singletons. Source material: blood. These receptors all stem from a man aged 18 to 29 with Graves' ophthalmopathy.

The V and J genes are TRBV19 and TRBJ2-7, with D tentatively TRBD1 (6 bases). This CDR3 contains 12 residues. Germline assignment: CDR1 LNHDA and CDR2 SQIVND (reference sequence). V lost 9 bases to trimming and J lost 0 bases, with 9 bases between them. The CDR3 sequence is CASRDTSYEQYF. CDR3 DNA: TGTGCCAGCCGGGACACCTCCTACGAGCAGTACTTC.

Many counts were recorded for this clonotype. V and J are TRBV5-1 and TRBJ2-1, with 12 bases that match TRBD2. The V segment lost 5 bases and the J segment 6 bases; nucleotides outside the gene matches: 6. The CDR3 is 15 residues long. The germline CDR1 and CDR2 sequences are SGHRS and YFSETQ. As DNA, the CDR3 is TGCGCCAGCAGTGGACTAGCGGGATCCACCAATGAGCAGTTCTTC. This gives the protein CASSGLAGSTNEQFF.

This clonotype has a count of ten or more. The chain recombines TRBV7-9 with TRBJ1-2; no definite D call. Trimming removed 5 bases from V and 8 bases from J, with 9 bases in between. CDR1 and CDR2 (germline): SEHNR, FQNEAQ (reference sequence). The CDR3 contains 11 residues. DNA of the CDR3: TGTGCCAGCAGCGTCGCCTTCGGCTACACCTTC. Translation: CASSVAFGYTF.

This clonotype was picked up a small number of times. The chain couples TRBV19 to TRBJ2-2, with TRBD1 matching 7 bases. Germline V gives CDR1 LNHDA, CDR2 SQIVND (reference sequence). This CDR3 has 18 residues. The V segment lost 3 bases and the J segment 3 bases; nucleotides outside the gene matches: 13. CDR3: CASSIGLPTGLYTGELFF. CDR3 bases: TGTGCCAGTAGTATCGGGCTCCCGACAGGGCTGTACACCGGGGAGCTGTTTTTT.

This clonotype has just a few counts. The gene calls are TRBV12-3 or TRBV12-4 and TRBJ2-3, with D possibly matching TRBD2 (5 bases). The CDR3 spans 15 residues. With 1 base removed from V and 5 bases from J, the gap between germline ends came to 13 bases. CDR3 protein: CASSLVSPAGDTQYF. The CDR3 nucleotides read TGTGCCAGCAGTTTAGTGTCCCCGGCGGGAGATACGCAGTATTTT.

This clonotype was seen many times. CDR3 bases: TGCGCCAGCAGCCCGGGACTAGCGGGGGGGCACACAGATACGCAGTATTTT. It yields the protein CASSPGLAGGHTDTQYF. V and J are TRBV5-1 and TRBJ2-3; 16 bases map to TRBD2. The V gene end was trimmed by 4 bases and the J gene end by 2 bases; junction bases not matched to a gene: 4. The V gene's germline CDR1 is SGHRS and CDR2 YFSETQ. The CDR3 has 17 residues.